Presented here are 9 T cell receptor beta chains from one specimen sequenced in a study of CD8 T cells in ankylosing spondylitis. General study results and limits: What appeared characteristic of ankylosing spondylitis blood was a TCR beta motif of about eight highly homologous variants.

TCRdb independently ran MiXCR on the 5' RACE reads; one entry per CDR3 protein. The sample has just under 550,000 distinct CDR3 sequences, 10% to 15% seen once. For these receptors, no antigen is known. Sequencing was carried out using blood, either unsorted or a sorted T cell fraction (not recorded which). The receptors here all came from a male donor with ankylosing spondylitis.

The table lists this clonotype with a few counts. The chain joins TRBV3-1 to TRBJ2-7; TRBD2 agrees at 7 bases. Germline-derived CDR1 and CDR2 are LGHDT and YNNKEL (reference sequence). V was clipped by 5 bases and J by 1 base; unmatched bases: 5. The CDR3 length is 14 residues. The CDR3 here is CASSGSGTSYEQYF. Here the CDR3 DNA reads TGTGCCAGCAGCGGGAGCGGGACTTCCTACGAGCAGTACTTC.

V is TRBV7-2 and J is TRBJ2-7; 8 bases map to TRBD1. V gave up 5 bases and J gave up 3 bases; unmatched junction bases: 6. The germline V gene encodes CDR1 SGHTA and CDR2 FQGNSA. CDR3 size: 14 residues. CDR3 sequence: CASSPWGQDYEQYF. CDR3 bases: TGTGCCAGCAGCCCCTGGGGACAGGACTACGAGCAGTACTTC. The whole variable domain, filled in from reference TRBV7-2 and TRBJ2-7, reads GAGVSQSPSNKVTEKGKDVELRCDPISGHTALYWYRQSLGQGLEFLIYFQGNSAPDKSGLPSDRFSAERTGGSVSTLTIQRTQQEDSAVYLCASSPWGQDYEQYFGPGTRLTVT.

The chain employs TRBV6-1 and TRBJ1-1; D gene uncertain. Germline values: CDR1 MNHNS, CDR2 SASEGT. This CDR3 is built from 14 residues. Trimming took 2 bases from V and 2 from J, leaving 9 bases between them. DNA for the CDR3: TGTGCCAGCAGTGAAAGTCTGGGTAACACTGAAGCTTTCTTT. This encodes CASSESLGNTEAFF.

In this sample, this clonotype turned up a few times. Here the CDR3 DNA reads TGTGCCAGCAGCGAACAGACAGGTCCGGGAAACACCATATATTTT. This codes for CASSEQTGPGNTIYF. The chain uses TRBV11-2 and TRBJ1-3; weak D call: TRBD1 (6 bases). The CDR3 sequence is 15 residues long. Trimming removed 5 bases from V and 4 bases from J, with 15 bases in between. Germline V gene lookup returns CDR1 SGHAT and CDR2 FQNNGV.

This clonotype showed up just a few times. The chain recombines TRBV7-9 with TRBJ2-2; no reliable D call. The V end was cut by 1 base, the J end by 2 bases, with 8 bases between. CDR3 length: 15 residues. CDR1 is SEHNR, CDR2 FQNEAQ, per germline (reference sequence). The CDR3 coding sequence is TGTGCCAGCAGCTTAGAAACTTTTAACACCGGGGAGCTGTTTTTT. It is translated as CASSLETFNTGELFF.

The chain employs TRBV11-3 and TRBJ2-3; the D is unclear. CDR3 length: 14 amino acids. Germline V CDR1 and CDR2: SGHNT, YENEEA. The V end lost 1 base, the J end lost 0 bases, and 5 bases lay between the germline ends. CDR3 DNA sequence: TGTGCCAGCAGCTTAGTTTTGAGCACAGATACGCAGTATTTT. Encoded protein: CASSLVLSTDTQYF.

DNA for the CDR3: TGCAGTGCTAGTGGCAGGCAAGAGACCCAGTACTTC. Protein: CSASGRQETQYF. The V gene is TRBV20-1, the J gene TRBJ2-5, with D uncertain. CDR3 size: 12 residues. Germline V CDR1 and CDR2: DFQATT, SNEGSKA (reference sequence). V was shortened by 3 bases and J by 2 bases, with 7 bases between the two germline ends.

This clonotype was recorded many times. In nucleotides, the CDR3 is TGCGCCAGCAGCTTGGAGTTGCAGCGAGGCACAGATACGCAGTATTTT. This gives the protein CASSLELQRGTDTQYF. The chain employs TRBV5-1 and TRBJ2-3; D gene uncertain. The V gene's germline CDR1 is SGHRS and CDR2 YFSETQ. The CDR3 is 16 residues long. Trimming left V 0 bases short and J 1 base short, with 12 bases between. Looking up the rest from reference TRBV5-1 and TRBJ2-3 gives the full variable domain: KAGVTQTPRYLIKTRGQQVTLSCSPISGHRSVSWYQQTPGQGLQFLFEYFSETQRNKGNFPGRFSGRQFSNSRSEMNVSTLELGDSALYLCASSLELQRGTDTQYFGPGTRLTVL.

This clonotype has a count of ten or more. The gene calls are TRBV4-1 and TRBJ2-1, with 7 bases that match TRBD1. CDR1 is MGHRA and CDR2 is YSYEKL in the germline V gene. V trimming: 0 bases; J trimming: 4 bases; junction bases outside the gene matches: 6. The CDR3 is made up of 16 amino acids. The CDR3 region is CASSQDRGMGYNEQFF. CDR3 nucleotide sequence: TGCGCCAGCAGCCAAGACAGGGGGATGGGATACAATGAGCAGTTCTTC.